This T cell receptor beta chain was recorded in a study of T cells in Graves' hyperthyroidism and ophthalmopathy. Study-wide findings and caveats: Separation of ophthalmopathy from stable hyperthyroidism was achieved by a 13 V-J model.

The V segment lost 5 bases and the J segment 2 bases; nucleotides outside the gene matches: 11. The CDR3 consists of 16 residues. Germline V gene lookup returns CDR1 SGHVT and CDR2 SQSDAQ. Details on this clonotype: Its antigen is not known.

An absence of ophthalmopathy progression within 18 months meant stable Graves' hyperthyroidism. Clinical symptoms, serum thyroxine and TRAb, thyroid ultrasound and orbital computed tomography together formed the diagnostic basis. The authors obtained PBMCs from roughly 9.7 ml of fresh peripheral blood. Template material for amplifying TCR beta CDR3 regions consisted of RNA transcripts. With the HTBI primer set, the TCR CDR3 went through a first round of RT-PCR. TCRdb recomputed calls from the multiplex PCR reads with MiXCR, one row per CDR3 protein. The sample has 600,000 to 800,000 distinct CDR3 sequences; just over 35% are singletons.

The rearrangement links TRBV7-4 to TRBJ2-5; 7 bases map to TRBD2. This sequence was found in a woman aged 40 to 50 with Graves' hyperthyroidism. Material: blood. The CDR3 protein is CASSQDYGAGQETQYF. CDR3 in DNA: TGTGCCAGCAGCCAAGATTATGGAGCGGGGCAAGAGACCCAGTACTTC.